This T cell receptor (beta chain) was obtained from a study of T cell responses to AZD1222 COVID-19 vaccine. The germline V gene has CDR1 LGHDT and CDR2 YNNKEL (reference sequence). Trimming shortened V by 3 bases and J by 1 base, and 10 bases separated the two germline ends. The CDR3 sequence is 15 residues long. This table comes from immunoSEQ multiplex PCR, and its TCRdb copy is limited to in-frame clones, with some not included. The repertoire holds roughly 130,000 clones, around 90% seen once, with approximately 1.4% in the top ten. The origin of this receptor is an adult in good health. The chain is built from TRBV3-1 (or the pseudogene TRBV3-2) and TRBJ1-3; D remains ambiguous. The material sequenced was peripheral blood, taken on day 0 of AZD1222 vaccination. CDR3 DNA: TGTGCCAGCAGCCATGACACCGGATCTGGAAACACCATATATTTT. Protein sequence: CASSHDTGSGNTIYF.